Here is one TCR beta chain with its context. The antigen is unknown. The record originates from a study of T cells in Graves' hyperthyroidism and ophthalmopathy. Amplified regions were TCR beta CDR3 sequences from RNA transcripts. First-round RT-PCR of the TCR CDR3 relied on the HTBI primer set. TCRdb reprocessed the multiplex PCR reads with MiXCR, giving one entry per CDR3 protein. The data contain some 420,000 distinct CDR3 sequences, roughly 15% of them singletons. V dropped 1 base and J dropped 6; count of bases not matched to a gene: 5. Germline CDR1 is LNHNV and CDR2 is YYDKDF (reference sequence). The CDR3 covers 16 residues. General study findings and limits: Ophthalmopathy and stable hyperthyroidism were separated by a 13 V-J model. Most thyroid clonotypes expanded above 0.001 appeared in blood too.

Criteria for exclusion of patients were uncontrolled infection, other autoimmune disease, pregnancy or lactation. The rearrangement uses TRBV15 and TRBJ2-1; 11 bases line up with TRBD2. Material: blood. The origin of this receptor is a woman younger than 30 with Graves' hyperthyroidism. DNA for the CDR3: TGTGCCACCAGCAGAGTTAGCGGGAGGGCCTCCAATGAGCAGTTCTTC. Protein product: CATSRVSGRASNEQFF.